A single sample gave rise to the 5 T cell receptor beta chains below, sequenced in a study of T cell repertoires in cytomegalovirus infection. MiXCR, applied by TCRdb to the reads, yields one record per CDR3 protein. In the table there are tens of thousands of distinct CDR3 sequences, around 3.8% of which are singletons. Sequenced material: PBMCs. These receptors were collected from a human donor in good health (CMV status not recorded). Some clones in this sample may be carry-over from other donors' samples.

This clonotype was seen many times. The junction departs from germline at one end; a sequencing error may be responsible. The chain has TRBV7-2 and TRBJ2-7; 7 bases align to TRBD2. Germline-derived CDR1 and CDR2 are SGHTA and FQGNSA. The CDR3 extends over 14 amino acids. CDR3 sequence (DNA): TGTGCCAGCAGCGTAGCGGGTAGCTCCTACGAGCAGTACTTC. Translation: CASSVAGSSYEQYF.

There are a few counts of this clonotype. The chain recombines TRBV29-1 with TRBJ1-4; 9 bases align to TRBD1. Germline V CDR1 and CDR2: SQVTM, ANQGSEA. The J segment lost 8 bases and the V segment lost 5 bases, leaving 6 bases of the junction unmatched. The CDR3 length is 13 residues. The CDR3 DNA reads as TGCAGCGTTTATGGACAGGGGCGCGAAAAACTGTTTTTT. This encodes CSVYGQGREKLFF.

This clonotype was seen at least ten times. The chain has TRBV27 and TRBJ2-1, with D perhaps being TRBD1 or TRBD2 (5 bases each). Germline V gene sequence: CDR1 MNHEY, CDR2 SMNVEV (reference sequence). V was trimmed by 0 bases and J by 7 bases, leaving 13 bases between them. There are 15 residues in the CDR3. CDR3 amino acids: CASSLSEPWGNEQFF. Here the CDR3 DNA reads TGTGCCAGCAGTTTATCGGAACCCTGGGGGAATGAGCAGTTCTTC.

This clonotype was detected many times. The CDR3 is CASSRGSGANVLTF. In nucleotides, the CDR3 is TGTGCCAGCAGCAGGGGCTCTGGGGCCAACGTCCTGACTTTC. The genes are TRBV3-1 and TRBJ2-6; tentative D call: TRBD1 (5 bases). The CDR3 totals 14 residues. Germline loops: CDR1 LGHDT, CDR2 YNNKEL (reference sequence). The V gene lost 5 bases and the J gene lost 0 bases, with 5 bases spanning the gap.

This clonotype was detected many times. This chain uses TRBV7-2 with TRBJ1-3; D possibly corresponds to TRBD1 (6 bases). CDR3 length: 15 residues. CDR1 is SGHTA and CDR2 is FQGNSA in the germline V gene. The V end was cut by 5 bases, the J end by 2 bases, with 13 bases between. The chain's CDR3 is CASSIPGGPGNTIYF. In DNA, the CDR3 is TGTGCCAGCAGCATCCCCGGGGGGCCTGGAAACACCATATATTTT.